The next 27 T cell receptor beta chains were all read from a single sample in a study of T-cell reconstitution after alpha-beta-depleted transplantation in children. Unique molecular identifiers were used to barcode this TCRbeta library. TCRdb re-analysed the PCR reads in MiXCR, keeping a single row per CDR3 protein. The repertoire holds about 370,000 distinct CDR3 sequences, with roughly 22% as singletons. The sample was PBMCs from the stem cell graft donor, taken from the stem cell graft. These receptors all stem from a human donor who donated a stem cell graft to a child with acute myeloid leukemia.

This clonotype was observed many times. V is TRBV6-1 and J is TRBJ2-5, with D uncertain. The V and J ends lost 4 bases and 4 bases respectively, with 10 bases between them. Germline assignment: CDR1 MNHNS and CDR2 SASEGT. The CDR3 is made up of 13 amino acids. The CDR3 sequence: CASSGSPSETQYF. Written as DNA, the CDR3 is TGTGCCAGCAGTGGGTCCCCATCAGAGACCCAGTACTTC.

This clonotype was observed a handful of times. The gene calls are TRBV4-1 and TRBJ2-2; 11 nucleotides match TRBD2. J lost 7 bases, V lost 1 base, and 5 bases had no gene match. The CDR3 length is 16 residues. The germline V gene has CDR1 MGHRA and CDR2 YSYEKL. CDR3 region: CASSQARLAGSGELFF. The CDR3 region has the DNA TGCGCCAGCAGCCAAGCCCGACTAGCGGGAAGCGGGGAGCTGTTTTTT.

Notes on this clonotype: At one boundary the junction diverges from the germline segment, which might be a read error. The genes are TRBV7-7 and TRBJ2-5; D possibly uses TRBD1 or TRBD2 (5 bases each). Germline V gene lookup returns CDR1 SSHAT and CDR2 FNYEAQ (reference sequence). The CDR3 runs to 14 residues. In nucleotides, the CDR3 is TGTGCTAGCAGCCCCACGGGGCTCGGGGAGACCCAGTACTTC. It is translated as CASSPTGLGETQYF. The full variable domain, with the rest looked up from reference TRBV7-7 and TRBJ2-5, is GAGVSQSPRYKVTKRGQDVTLRCDPISSHATLYWYQQALGQGPEFLTYFNYEAQPDKSGLPSDRFSAERPEGSISTLTIQRTEQRDSAMYRCASSPTGLGETQYFGPGTRLLVL.

This clonotype was counted only a few times. V is TRBV24-1 and J is TRBJ1-5; 8 bases map to TRBD1. The CDR3 contains 13 residues. CDR1 is KGHDR, CDR2 SFDVKD, per germline. J gave up 7 bases and V 4 bases, and 2 bases lay outside the gene matches. The CDR3 bases are TGTGCCACCAGTGAGGGGACAGGCCAGCCCCAGCATTTT. Protein: CATSEGTGQPQHF.

This clonotype has at least ten counts. The V and J genes are TRBV20-1 and TRBJ2-1; D is possibly TRBD2 (6 bases). CDR1 DFQATT and CDR2 SNEGSKA come from the germline V gene (reference sequence). The CDR3 has 13 residues. Trimming shortened V by 4 bases and J by 5 bases, and 12 bases separated the two germline ends. The CDR3 protein is CSATSGTHNEQFF. The CDR3 DNA sequence: TGCAGTGCTACCTCCGGGACTCACAATGAGCAGTTCTTC.

The J gene is TRBJ2-7, the V gene TRBV28, with D unresolved. In germline, CDR1 is MDHEN, CDR2 SYDVKM. The V and J ends lost 2 bases and 3 bases respectively, with 8 bases between them. The CDR3 covers 13 residues. The CDR3 spells CASSLQIYYEQYF. CDR3 in DNA: TGTGCCAGCAGTTTACAGATTTACTACGAGCAGTACTTC.

This clonotype was detected a few times. This chain connects TRBV11-2 to TRBJ2-5; possible D gene TRBD1, 6 bases. The CDR3 consists of 16 residues. Germline loops: CDR1 SGHAT, CDR2 FQNNGV. V dropped 3 bases and J dropped 3 bases, with 17 bases sitting between them. The CDR3 bases are TGTGCCAGCAGCTTTAGAGGGACACCCTCCGAAGAGACCCAGTACTTC. Amino acids: CASSFRGTPSEETQYF.

The V and J genes are TRBV7-7 and TRBJ2-1; D not certain. Trimming shortened V by 1 base and J by 9 bases, and 10 bases separated the two germline ends. Germline values: CDR1 SSHAT, CDR2 FNYEAQ (reference sequence). The CDR3 length is 13 residues. CDR3: CASSLVAASEQFF. In DNA, the CDR3 is TGTGCCAGCAGCTTAGTCGCCGCCAGTGAGCAGTTCTTC.

V is TRBV24-1 and J is TRBJ1-1; D remains unclear. Trimming shortened V by 1 base and J by 10 bases, and 15 bases separated the two germline ends. Germline CDR1 is KGHDR and CDR2 is SFDVKD. The CDR3 extends over 14 amino acids. CDR3 sequence reads: CATSDLGFSEGAFF. CDR3 coding DNA: TGTGCCACCAGTGATTTAGGCTTTTCCGAAGGAGCTTTCTTT.

The chain combines TRBV5-1 with TRBJ2-7, with 11 bases that match TRBD2. Per germline, CDR1 SGHRS and CDR2 YFSETQ. This CDR3 has 16 residues. V was clipped by 4 bases and J by 1 base; unmatched bases: 7. The DNA of the CDR3 is TGCGCCAGCAGCCCACCCGGGACTAGCGGATCCTACGAGCAGTACTTC. Translated, it gives CASSPPGTSGSYEQYF.

This clonotype was seen more than once but under ten times. The rearrangement links TRBV7-8 to TRBJ2-1; D is undetermined. The germline V gene encodes CDR1 SGHVS and CDR2 FQNEAQ. V was clipped by 1 base and J by 5 bases, with 18 bases between them. This CDR3 region has 17 residues. CDR3 nucleotide sequence: TGTGCCAGCAGCTTAGGGACCACTTGGGTGGGGAACAATGAGCAGTTCTTC. Amino acids: CASSLGTTWVGNNEQFF. Based on the CDR3 plus reference TRBV7-8 and TRBJ2-1, the full variable domain is GAGVSQSPRYKVAKRGQDVALRCDPISGHVSLFWYQQALGQGPEFLTYFQNEAQLDKSGLPSDRFFAERPEGSVSTLKIQRTQQEDSAVYLCASSLGTTWVGNNEQFFGPGTRLTVL.

This clonotype occurred many times. The V and J genes are TRBV6-1 and TRBJ2-6; tentative D call: TRBD1 (6 bases). CDR1 MNHNS and CDR2 SASEGT come from the germline V gene. The CDR3 totals 17 residues. V gave up 6 bases and J gave up 0 bases, with 15 bases separating them. The CDR3 nucleotides read TGTGCCAGCAGAAAGACAGGTTTCGGCTCTGGGGCCAACGTCCTGACTTTC. It codes for CASRKTGFGSGANVLTF.

In its sample, this clonotype was seen many times. The gene calls are TRBV12-3 or TRBV12-4 and TRBJ2-7, with no clear D. The CDR3 has 13 amino acids. V gave up 4 bases and J gave up 1 base, with 8 bases separating them. The CDR3 reads CASSWSSSYEQYF. DNA for the CDR3: TGTGCCAGCAGTTGGTCCAGTTCCTACGAGCAGTACTTC.

J is TRBJ2-1 and V is TRBV5-1, with D possibly being TRBD2 (6 bases). The CDR3 runs 15 residues. V was cut by 0 bases and J by 3 bases, with 10 bases left in between. Looked up from germline, CDR1 is SGHRS and CDR2 is YFSETQ. The chain's CDR3 is CASSLVQRVYNEQFF. The CDR3 region has the DNA TGCGCCAGCAGCTTGGTGCAGCGGGTCTACAATGAGCAGTTCTTC. Variable domain in full (rest from reference TRBV5-1 and TRBJ2-1): KAGVTQTPRYLIKTRGQQVTLSCSPISGHRSVSWYQQTPGQGLQFLFEYFSETQRNKGNFPGRFSGRQFSNSRSEMNVSTLELGDSALYLCASSLVQRVYNEQFFGPGTRLTVL.

The chain has TRBV12-3 or TRBV12-4 and TRBJ2-1, with a weak D call TRBD2 (6 bases). The CDR3 runs to 17 residues. V was shortened by 1 base and J by 6 bases, with 19 bases between the two germline ends. CDR3: CASSLGVVAVFLNEQFF. The CDR3 DNA sequence: TGTGCCAGCAGTTTAGGGGTGGTAGCGGTTTTTCTCAATGAGCAGTTCTTC.

V is TRBV7-9 and J is TRBJ1-1, with D tentatively TRBD1 (6 bases). The CDR3 is made up of 16 amino acids. Germline CDR1 and CDR2: SEHNR and FQNEAQ (reference sequence). V dropped 4 bases and J dropped 1 base, with 16 bases sitting between them. Here the CDR3 reads CASSSAGADRNTEAFF. CDR3 nucleotide sequence: TGTGCCAGCAGCTCAGCAGGGGCGGACCGGAACACTGAAGCTTTCTTT.

A word on this clonotype: A much larger clone differs by one base, so this may be a read error. V usage is TRBV20-1 and J usage is TRBJ1-1, with 7 nucleotides matching TRBD1. V gave up 1 base and J gave up 3 bases; unmatched junction bases: 8. CDR3 length: 15 amino acids. The germline V gene encodes CDR1 DFQATT and CDR2 SNEGSKA (reference sequence). The chain's CDR3 is CSARARQGWYTEAFF. The CDR3 DNA follows: TGCAGTGCTAGAGCTAGACAGGGTTGGTACACTGAAGCTTTCTTT.

The genes are TRBV13 and TRBJ2-7; 7 nucleotides agree with TRBD1. Germline CDR1 and CDR2: PRHDT and FYEKMQ (reference sequence). The CDR3 spans 14 residues. The ends lost 8 bases at V and 3 bases at J; junction bases unmatched: 10. CDR3 bases: TGTGCCAGCGGCCGGGACAGTACTTTCTACGAGCAGTACTTC. Translation: CASGRDSTFYEQYF. Full variable domain (rest looked up from reference TRBV13 and TRBJ2-7): AAGVIQSPRHLIKEKRETATLKCYPIPRHDTVYWYQQGPGQDPQFLISFYEKMQSDKGSIPDRFSAQQFSDYHSELNMSSLELGDSALYFCASGRDSTFYEQYFGPGTRLTVT.

In its sample, this clonotype was seen a few times. The chain has TRBV2 and TRBJ2-7; 11 nucleotides line up with TRBD2. With 4 bases clipped from V and 7 bases from J, the junction kept 9 bases outside the gene matches. There are 15 residues in the CDR3. CDR1 is SNHLY and CDR2 is FYNNEI in the germline V gene. The CDR3 DNA follows: TGTGCCAGCAGTGTAGCGGGAGGGCCCGCTCGGGAGCAGTACTTC. Protein product: CASSVAGGPAREQYF.

This clonotype was picked up many times. The chain joins TRBV29-1 to TRBJ1-1; D is undetermined. This CDR3 spans 11 amino acids. Trimming pared 3 bases from V and 8 bases from J, leaving 10 bases between. Germline values: CDR1 SQVTM, CDR2 ANQGSEA. The chain's CDR3 is CSVELGAEAFF. The DNA for the CDR3 is TGCAGCGTTGAGTTGGGCGCCGAAGCTTTCTTT.

The V and J genes are TRBV10-3 and TRBJ2-6; D gene ambiguous. This CDR3 region has 16 residues. V was shortened by 4 bases and J by 1 base, with 11 bases between the two germline ends. Germline-derived CDR1 and CDR2 are ENHRY and SYGVKD. The CDR3 DNA sequence: TGTGCCATCAGTGGTTCGGGTACGTCTGGGGCCAACGTCCTGACTTTC. It specifies CAISGSGTSGANVLTF.

This clonotype was seen many times. The germline gene is not matched at one end of the junction; a read error may be the cause. The V and J genes are TRBV28 and TRBJ2-1, with TRBD2 matching 11 bases. Germline V gives CDR1 MDHEN, CDR2 SYDVKM. The CDR3 is made up of 13 amino acids. As DNA, the CDR3 is TGTGCCAGCAGTTTCCCCGTCACTAGCGGGAGAATCTTC. Amino acids: CASSFPVTSGRIF.

Only a few counts were recorded for this clonotype. This chain connects TRBV5-1 to TRBJ2-1; D assignment may be TRBD1 or TRBD2 (5 bases each). The CDR3 is 14 amino acids. CDR1 is SGHRS, CDR2 YFSETQ, per germline. V was shortened by 4 bases and J by 7 bases, with 15 bases between the two germline ends. This CDR3 is CASSGLNEGNEQFF. The CDR3 nucleotides are TGCGCCAGCAGCGGGCTCAATGAGGGGAATGAGCAGTTCTTC. The full variable domain, in which reference TRBV5-1 and TRBJ2-1 provide the parts outside the CDR3, is KAGVTQTPRYLIKTRGQQVTLSCSPISGHRSVSWYQQTPGQGLQFLFEYFSETQRNKGNFPGRFSGRQFSNSRSEMNVSTLELGDSALYLCASSGLNEGNEQFFGPGTRLTVL.

The rearrangement joins TRBV10-3 to TRBJ1-1; possible D gene TRBD1, 6 bases. Germline CDR1 ENHRY, CDR2 SYGVKD. The CDR3 covers 14 residues. The ends were cut back, 2 bases at V and 4 bases at J, with 11 bases in the middle. In DNA form, the CDR3 reads TGTGCCATCAGTGAGACAGGGCAGAGCACTGAAGCTTTCTTT. Its translation is CAISETGQSTEAFF.

V usage is TRBV7-2 and J usage is TRBJ2-7, with 8 bases matching TRBD2. There are 12 residues in the CDR3. Trimming removed 4 bases from V and 5 bases from J; junction bases left unmatched: 1. In germline, CDR1 is SGHTA, CDR2 FQGNSA. In DNA, the CDR3 is TGTGCCAGCAGCTCGACTAGCGACGAGCAGTACTTC. Amino acid sequence: CASSSTSDEQYF.

The chain employs TRBV28 and TRBJ2-1; a possible D gene is TRBD1 (6 bases). Between the trimmed V and J ends, which lost 8 bases and 7 bases, there was a span of 15 bases. The germline CDR1 and CDR2 sequences are MDHEN and SYDVKM. This CDR3 comprises 13 residues. CDR3 nucleotide sequence: TGTGCCAGCTGGGTTCCAAGGGGGAATGAGCAGTTCTTC. Translated: CASWVPRGNEQFF.

V gene TRBV28 combines with J gene TRBJ2-7; 8 bases agree with TRBD1. This CDR3 contains 14 residues. Per germline, CDR1 MDHEN and CDR2 SYDVKM. The junction had 8 bases not matched to a gene; V was cut back by 7 bases and J by 3 bases. The CDR3 loop is CASTKQGVYYEQYF. CDR3 bases: TGTGCCAGCACAAAACAGGGGGTTTACTACGAGCAGTACTTC.